This T cell receptor beta chain was obtained from a study of blood T cell repertoires in COVID-19 (TCRdb year 2020). Notes on the research overall: The collaborator samples originated in the United States, Italy and Spain and spanned the acute and convalescent phases of COVID-19. The material from the prospective study consisted of cDNA or gDNA derived from T cells, B-cell-depleted T cells, or PBMCs. The dataset comprised deeply sampled blood TCRbeta repertoires from subjects exposed to, actively infected with, or recovered from COVID-19. The repertoires were released in a freely available public database meant as a resource for research on the immune response to SARS-CoV-2. The samples were drawn from two sources: the first 160 participants of the ongoing ImmuneRACE study, and 1,254 subjects contributed by 6 global collaborators. Sample metadata almost always included a de-identified subject ID, COVID-19 status, age in years and sex. Where available, HLA class I and class II types were obtained from metadata supplied by the sample provider rather than from assay-based typing.

The immunoSEQ Assay, a bias-controlled multiplex PCR, was used to amplify TCRbeta CDR3 regions from genomic DNA. Concerning the study's data processing: Within the assay, amplification of reference gene primers was used to estimate how many nucleated cells each sample contained. Sequence reads were collapsed and filtered to measure the absolute abundance of every unique TCRbeta CDR3 rearrangement. For each sample, productive Simpson clonality was calculated by taking the square root of Simpson's diversity index across productive rearrangements. This immuneACCESS table, as held by TCRdb, lists in-frame sequences with V and J called but not all clones. Of the missing ones, under half trace to an unresolved V gene in checked studies; the others have no known cause. The DNA was the basis for D and trimming; V, J and clone size are from that table. Counted in this sample were hundreds of thousands of clones; about 82% of them appeared once. The ten largest account for more than 9% of the sample.

The collaborating institutions used their own protocols to collect whole blood in K2EDTA tubes. For TCRbeta analysis, collaborator samples were shipped as frozen whole blood, as isolated PBMCs, or as DNA extracted from either sample type. Study-level results and caveats: The amount of clinical and demographic metadata varied by source and participant and was provided uncurated.

A remark on this clone: Its antigen target is currently unknown. No per-base quality is available; no much larger clone lies one base away.

A distance of 12 bases separates the germline ends of V and J, which lose 3 bases and 6 bases respectively. The CDR3 runs 14 amino acids, cysteine and phenylalanine included. This entry keeps only the CDR3 DNA: 42 bases, framed from base 1. The germline V gene specifies SNHLY as CDR1 and FYNNEI as CDR2. The sequence was obtained from a woman older than 75 with acute or convalescent COVID-19. The chain is assembled from TRBV2 and TRBJ2-1; there is no confident call for the D gene. The source material was peripheral blood. This receptor has the CDR3 CASSDVASANEQFF. The bases read TGTGCCAGCAGTGATGTAGCCTCCGCCAATGAGCAGTTCTTC. When the CDR3 is completed using the reference TRBV2 and TRBJ2-1 genes on either side, the full variable domain is EPEVTQTPSHQVTQMGQEVILRCVPISNHLYFYWYRQILGQKVEFLVSFYNNEISEKSEIFDDQFSVERPDGSNFTLKIRSTKLEDSAMYFCASSDVASANEQFFGPGTRLTVL.